The 15 T cell receptor beta chains listed next were all sequenced from one sample in a study of CD8 T cells in ankylosing spondylitis. Overall study results and limits: Characteristic, it appeared, of ankylosing spondylitis blood was a TCR beta motif of about eight highly homologous variants.

From the 5' RACE reads, TCRdb called clonotypes with MiXCR, one entry per CDR3 protein. This sample has 500,000 or so distinct CDR3 sequences, with roughly 5.3% found just once. For these TCRs, the target antigens are not known. The sequenced material came from blood, either unsorted or a sorted T cell fraction (not recorded which). The receptors come from a male donor with ankylosing spondylitis.

This clonotype came up a few times. The rearrangement uses TRBV27 and TRBJ2-7, with D maybe TRBD1 (6 bases). V was cut by 5 bases and J by 3 bases, with 14 bases left in between. This CDR3 comprises 14 residues. CDR1 and CDR2 (germline): MNHEY, SMNVEV (reference sequence). The CDR3 reads CASSPGRGFYEQYF. The CDR3 bases are TGTGCCAGCAGTCCCGGCAGGGGTTTCTACGAGCAGTACTTC.

This clonotype was detected ten times or more. The rearrangement links TRBV27 to TRBJ2-7; unclear D gene. CDR1 is MNHEY and CDR2 is SMNVEV in the germline V gene (reference sequence). The V end was cut by 5 bases, the J end by 2 bases, with 10 bases between. The CDR3 runs 13 residues. CDR3 in amino acids: CASSPRMTYEQYF. CDR3 sequence (DNA): TGTGCCAGCAGTCCCCGGATGACCTACGAGCAGTACTTC.

The gene calls are TRBV15 and TRBJ2-6, with TRBD1 identical over 7 bases. V lost 3 bases to trimming and J lost 0 bases; unmatched junction nucleotides: 8. This CDR3 has 18 residues. Germline CDR1 reads LNHNV; CDR2 reads YYDKDF (reference sequence). The CDR3 protein is CATSRFGTANSGANVLTF. The CDR3 coding sequence is TGTGCCACCAGCAGGTTCGGGACAGCGAACTCTGGGGCCAACGTCCTGACTTTC.

The table lists this clonotype with many counts. The rearrangement joins TRBV10-3 to TRBJ2-3, with 10 bases aligning to TRBD2. The V gene's germline CDR1 is ENHRY and CDR2 SYGVKD. The CDR3 contains 16 residues. With 6 bases clipped from V and 0 bases from J, the junction kept 6 bases outside the gene matches. DNA for the CDR3: TGTGCCATCAGGGATAGCGGGGGGCAGAGCACAGATACGCAGTATTTT. This sequence encodes CAIRDSGGQSTDTQYF.

This clonotype turned up a few times. This chain links TRBV20-1 with TRBJ2-5; TRBD2 matches 15 bases. V lost 6 bases, J lost 3 bases, and 14 bases stayed unmatched. The germline V gene encodes CDR1 DFQATT and CDR2 SNEGSKA (reference sequence). The CDR3 is 18 amino acids. CDR3 protein: CSANNWGLAGGSKETQYF. Written as DNA, the CDR3 is TGCAGTGCAAACAATTGGGGACTAGCGGGGGGAAGTAAAGAGACCCAGTACTTC.

This clonotype was seen at least ten times. V and J are TRBV9 and TRBJ1-1; TRBD1 matches at 9 bases. CDR3 length: 15 residues. V was pared by 4 bases and J by 4 bases, with 8 bases of the junction left unmatched. Germline CDR1 SGDLS, CDR2 YYNGEE. CDR3 amino acids: CASSHLQQGATEAFF. CDR3 nucleotides: TGTGCCAGCAGCCATCTTCAACAGGGGGCCACTGAAGCTTTCTTT. The whole variable domain, filled in from reference TRBV9 and TRBJ1-1, reads DSGVTQTPKHLITATGQRVTLRCSPRSGDLSVYWYQQSLDQGLQFLIQYYNGEERAKGNILERFSAQQFPDLHSELNLSSLELGDSALYFCASSHLQQGATEAFFGQGTRLTVV.

This clonotype was detected ten times or more. The V call is TRBV24-1, the J call TRBJ2-5; perhaps TRBD2 as D (5 bases). CDR1 is KGHDR, CDR2 SFDVKD, per germline. This CDR3 has 13 amino acids. Trimming took 1 base from V and 5 from J, leaving 7 bases between them. As DNA, the CDR3 is TGTGCCACCAGTGATTTTCGAGGGGAGACCCAGTACTTC. It translates to CATSDFRGETQYF.

In this sample, this clonotype turned up many times. V usage is TRBV5-6 and J usage is TRBJ2-7; D may be TRBD1 or TRBD2 (5 bases each). CDR1 and CDR2 (germline): SGHDT, YYEEEE. The CDR3 contains 15 residues. V lost 4 bases, J lost 3 bases, and 17 bases lay in between. CDR3 amino acids: CASSRGVGRHYEQYF. In DNA form, the CDR3 reads TGTGCCAGCAGCCGGGGTGTGGGACGGCACTACGAGCAGTACTTC.

This clonotype was seen ten or more times. The chain couples TRBV7-2 to TRBJ2-7; 7 bases align to TRBD1. The J segment lost 3 bases and the V segment lost 5 bases, leaving 7 bases of the junction unmatched. Per germline, CDR1 SGHTA and CDR2 FQGNSA. The CDR3 has 14 residues. The CDR3 protein is CASSKTGANYEQYF. The CDR3 nucleotides read TGTGCCAGCAGCAAAACAGGGGCGAACTACGAGCAGTACTTC. Full variable domain (missing parts from reference TRBV7-2 and TRBJ2-7): GAGVSQSPSNKVTEKGKDVELRCDPISGHTALYWYRQSLGQGLEFLIYFQGNSAPDKSGLPSDRFSAERTGGSVSTLTIQRTQQEDSAVYLCASSKTGANYEQYFGPGTRLTVT.

This clonotype was counted ten times or more. The chain employs TRBV29-1 and TRBJ2-7; the match to TRBD1 covers 10 bases. V was pared by 3 bases and J by 7 bases, with 9 bases of the junction left unmatched. The CDR3 loop spans 14 amino acids. Germline loops: CDR1 SQVTM, CDR2 ANQGSEA. This chain's CDR3 is CSVERDRGYGEQYF. The CDR3 coding sequence is TGCAGCGTTGAGAGGGACAGGGGTTATGGGGAGCAGTACTTC.

This clonotype was seen repeatedly, ten times or more. V and J are TRBV7-2 and TRBJ1-1; D remains ambiguous. Germline V gene sequence: CDR1 SGHTA, CDR2 FQGNSA. CDR3 length: 16 amino acids. V was clipped by 4 bases and J by 5 bases, with 20 bases between them. CDR3 sequence reads: CASSSTGENGETEAFF. CDR3 nucleotide sequence: TGTGCCAGCAGCTCAACCGGGGAAAACGGAGAAACTGAAGCTTTCTTT.

The table lists this clonotype with many counts. The V gene is TRBV29-1, the J gene TRBJ2-7, with 7 bases lining up with TRBD1. Losses at the gene ends were 3 bases for V and 3 bases for J; bases not matched to a gene: 2. Germline V gene lookup returns CDR1 SQVTM and CDR2 ANQGSEA. This CDR3 region has 12 residues. The CDR3 here is CSVDQGDYEQYF. CDR3 coding DNA: TGCAGCGTTGACCAGGGGGACTACGAGCAGTACTTC.

A word on this clonotype: A much larger clone is a single base away; this may be a read error. J is TRBJ2-4 and V is TRBV28, with TRBD2 matching 7 bases. The CDR3 has 16 residues. Germline V gene lookup returns CDR1 MDHEN and CDR2 SYDVKM. The CDR3 sequence: CTSSVSLGGPWGIQYF. The CDR3 DNA reads TGTACCAGCAGTGTGTCTTTGGGAGGGCCTTGGGGCATTCAGTACTTC.

The sample holds many counts of this clonotype. The gene calls are TRBV15 and TRBJ2-3; D is ambiguous. Per germline, CDR1 LNHNV and CDR2 YYDKDF (reference sequence). V lost 1 base and J lost 5, with 7 bases in between. This CDR3 contains 13 residues. The CDR3 loop is CATSRVGGDTQYF. The CDR3 region has the DNA TGTGCCACCAGCAGAGTGGGTGGAGATACGCAGTATTTT.

This clonotype was counted many times. This chain uses TRBV5-4 with TRBJ2-3; no definite D call. The CDR3 length is 15 residues. Trimming removed 4 bases at V and 5 bases at J, with 17 bases between. The germline V gene encodes CDR1 SGHNT and CDR2 YYREEE (reference sequence). CDR3 in amino acids: CASSQGRQAGDTQYF. CDR3 nucleotide sequence: TGTGCCAGCAGCCAAGGTCGGCAGGCAGGAGATACGCAGTATTTT.